This passage covers 14 T cell receptor beta chains from one sample sequenced in a study of technical replicates of blood from a few donors. Sequenced by immunoSEQ multiplex PCR; TCRdb stores in-frame clones only, minus some. The data show 80,000 or so clones, roughly 95% seen once. Source material: T cells isolated from PBMCs. These receptor sequences come from a human donor in good health.

This chain connects TRBV11-3 to TRBJ2-1, with TRBD2 matching over 7 bases. With V trimmed by 5 bases and J by 9 bases, 4 bases remained unmatched. Germline V gene lookup returns CDR1 SGHNT and CDR2 YENEEA. The CDR3 is made up of 12 amino acids. Written as DNA, the CDR3 is TGTGCCAGCAGCCCGGGAGGAACTGAGCAGTTCTTC. Translation: CASSPGGTEQFF. Together with reference TRBV11-3 and TRBJ2-1, the CDR3 gives the full variable domain: EAGVVQSPRYKIIEKKQPVAFWCNPISGHNTLYWYLQNLGQGPELLIRYENEEAVDDSQLPKDRFSAERLKGVDSTLKIQPAELGDSAVYLCASSPGGTEQFFGPGTRLTVL.

The chain employs TRBV7-9 and TRBJ2-3; D is uncertain. Per the germline V gene, CDR1 is SEHNR and CDR2 is FQNEAQ (reference sequence). This CDR3 has 16 amino acids. Trimming stripped 3 bases from V and 0 bases from J, with 13 bases between. The CDR3 region has the DNA TGTGCCAGCAGCTTTGGTTCTTTTACTAGCACAGATACGCAGTATTTT. Its translation is CASSFGSFTSTDTQYF.

The chain combines TRBV13 with TRBJ2-7; 7 bases are a match to TRBD1. CDR1 and CDR2 (germline): PRHDT, FYEKMQ (reference sequence). Trimming cost V 5 bases and J 3 bases; bases outside gene matches: 10. The CDR3 has 15 residues. The CDR3 region has the DNA TGTGCCAGCAGCGACGGGGACAGCCTATACTACGAGCAGTACTTC. Translation: CASSDGDSLYYEQYF.

This rearrangement joins TRBV9 to TRBJ2-5, with D possibly TRBD2 on 5 matching bases. CDR1 and CDR2 from the germline V gene are SGDLS and YYNGEE. With 0 bases removed from V and 5 bases from J, the gap between germline ends came to 14 bases. CDR3 size: 15 residues. The CDR3 region is CASSVGRGLLETQYF. CDR3 nucleotide sequence: TGTGCCAGCAGCGTAGGCCGCGGGCTACTCGAGACCCAGTACTTC.

The chain uses TRBV2 and TRBJ2-5; TRBD2 matches 12 bases. CDR1 and CDR2 (germline): SNHLY, FYNNEI. The CDR3 is 15 amino acids. Unmatched junction bases numbered 9, after V lost 10 bases and J lost 3 bases. The DNA of the CDR3 is TGTGCCACGAAATCCTGGACTAGCGGGAAAGAGACCCAGTACTTC. This gives the protein CATKSWTSGKETQYF.

This sequence joins TRBV11-1 and TRBJ2-3; 12 bases are a match to TRBD1. This CDR3 comprises 15 residues. Germline loops: CDR1 SGHAT, CDR2 FQDESV (reference sequence). Germline trimming cut 5 bases from V and 3 bases from J; bases unmatched to any gene: 3. Here the CDR3 reads CASSLGQGATDTQYF. The CDR3 DNA sequence: TGTGCCAGCAGCCTGGGACAGGGGGCAACAGATACGCAGTATTTT.

This chain uses TRBV5-4 with TRBJ2-7, with D hard to call. V was cut by 0 bases and J by 2 bases, with 9 bases left in between. The V gene's germline CDR1 is SGHNT and CDR2 YYREEE (reference sequence). CDR3 size: 14 residues. The CDR3 DNA reads as TGTGCCAGCAGCTTGGAACTATTTGCCTACGAGCAGTACTTC. It encodes CASSLELFAYEQYF.

This CDR3 is CASSKGLADTDTQYF. Written as DNA, the CDR3 is TGTGCCAGCAGCAAGGGACTAGCGGACACAGATACGCAGTATTTT. The chain carries TRBV5-4 and TRBJ2-3; 11 nucleotides align to TRBD2. Germline CDR1 is SGHNT and CDR2 is YYREEE (reference sequence). The CDR3 length is 15 residues. Trimming cost V 4 bases and J 2 bases; bases outside gene matches: 3.

The chain links TRBV29-1 to TRBJ2-1; 11 bases are a match to TRBD2. Germline CDR1 SQVTM, CDR2 ANQGSEA. The CDR3 spans 20 residues. Germline trimming cut 0 bases from V and 0 bases from J; bases unmatched to any gene: 13. CDR3 residues: CSVEDPTSGNIGPSYNEQFF. The CDR3 nucleotides read TGCAGCGTTGAAGATCCGACTAGCGGGAATATAGGACCCTCCTACAATGAGCAGTTCTTC.

The J gene is TRBJ1-1, the V gene TRBV6-5; D perhaps matches TRBD1 (5 bases). CDR1 is MNHEY, CDR2 SVGAGI, per germline. The V end was cut by 4 bases, the J end by 3 bases, with 6 bases between. The CDR3 spans 12 residues. The CDR3: CASSWGDTEAFF. The CDR3, as DNA: TGTGCCAGCAGTTGGGGGGACACTGAAGCTTTCTTT.

This chain joins TRBV2 and TRBJ2-1; D is possibly TRBD2 (6 bases). Trimming removed 6 bases at V and 6 bases at J, with 15 bases between. Germline-derived CDR1 and CDR2 are SNHLY and FYNNEI. This CDR3 has 14 residues. CDR3 region: CASRPGLPRNEQFF. The CDR3 DNA follows: TGTGCCAGCAGGCCGGGACTTCCTCGCAATGAGCAGTTCTTC. Full variable domain (outside the CDR3, taken from reference TRBV2 and TRBJ2-1): EPEVTQTPSHQVTQMGQEVILRCVPISNHLYFYWYRQILGQKVEFLVSFYNNEISEKSEIFDDQFSVERPDGSNFTLKIRSTKLEDSAMYFCASRPGLPRNEQFFGPGTRLTVL.

The gene calls are TRBV15 and TRBJ2-2, with D uncertain. CDR3 length: 16 residues. The V and J ends lost 6 bases and 0 bases respectively, with 14 bases between them. Germline values: CDR1 LNHNV, CDR2 YYDKDF (reference sequence). The CDR3 sequence is CATSRAGYANTGELFF. Here the CDR3 DNA reads TGTGCCACCAGTCGAGCAGGTTATGCGAACACCGGGGAGCTGTTTTTT.

V usage is TRBV28 and J usage is TRBJ2-5; 9 bases map to TRBD2. The CDR3 runs to 14 residues. Per germline, CDR1 MDHEN and CDR2 SYDVKM. V trimming: 5 bases; J trimming: 4 bases; junction bases outside the gene matches: 5. The CDR3 spells CASSPTSGPETQYF. CDR3 DNA sequence: TGTGCCAGCAGTCCGACTAGCGGCCCAGAGACCCAGTACTTC. Full variable domain (missing parts from reference TRBV28 and TRBJ2-5): DVKVTQSSRYLVKRTGEKVFLECVQDMDHENMFWYRQDPGLGLRLIYFSYDVKMKEKGDIPEGYSVSREKKERFSLILESASTNQTSMYLCASSPTSGPETQYFGPGTRLLVL.

J is TRBJ2-1 and V is TRBV5-1; D is unclear. CDR3 length: 13 residues. CDR1 and CDR2 from the germline V gene are SGHRS and YFSETQ. V was shortened by 0 bases and J by 8 bases, with 9 bases between the two germline ends. Written as DNA, the CDR3 is TGCGCCAGCAGCTTGGCCCTGAGCGATGAGCAGTTCTTC. Protein sequence: CASSLALSDEQFF.